This entry features one TCR beta chain sequence. Its specificity is unknown. This sample was taken from a study of cytomegalovirus exposure and HLA in healthy donors. The CDR3 covers 14 residues. The germline V and J ends were trimmed by 1 base and 6 bases, with 11 bases remaining between them. Germline V gene sequence: CDR1 MNHNS, CDR2 SASEGT. The study, taken as a whole, reports: Links to common viral pathogens appeared, in a later analysis, for several of the most significant clusters.

The PCR used 60 Vbeta and 13 Jbeta primers. The method was immunoSEQ multiplex PCR; TCRdb's version includes in-frame clones alone and lacks a portion of them. The sample holds about 160,000 clones, roughly 79% seen once. This chain links TRBV6-1 with TRBJ2-3; D is perhaps TRBD1 (5 bases). The sample taken for sequencing was PBMCs. The TCR sequence derives from a young man in good health and CMV-seropositive. DNA for the CDR3: TGTGCCAGCAGTGAAGATAGTGGGGCCGATACGCAGTATTTT. This codes for CASSEDSGADTQYF.